This T cell receptor (beta chain) is from a study of blood T cell repertoires in COVID-19. TCRdb's copy holds only in-frame clones and misses some; the assay was immunoSEQ multiplex PCR. The repertoire holds roughly 200,000 clones, with about 85% as singletons. The V gene's germline CDR1 is LGHNT and CDR2 FRNRAP. The CDR3 spans 16 residues. Trimming took 5 bases from V and 0 from J; bases not matched to a gene: 7. The J gene is TRBJ2-3, the V gene TRBV12-5; 8 nucleotides align to TRBD2. The receptor's source is a man between 35 and 55 years old who had recovered from COVID-19. Sequenced sample: PBMCs or T cells enriched from blood (not recorded which). Written as DNA, the CDR3 is TGTGCTAGTGGTCAACTAGCGGTTAATAGCACAGATACGCAGTATTTT. Encoded protein: CASGQLAVNSTDTQYF.